The TCR beta chain described here comes from a study of memory CD4+ T cells and cytomegalovirus serostatus. CDR3 length equals 15 residues. With V trimmed by 2 bases and J by 2 bases, 4 bases remained unmatched. CDR1 SEHNR and CDR2 FQNEAQ come from the germline V gene (reference sequence). About this clone itself: Antigen unknown.

Study conclusions and caveats: Each of some 67 CMV-associated TCRbeta sequences occurred in one to five individuals. Suggested: most of the CMV-linked TCR signature lies in CD4+ memory cells.

The authors' processing: Out-of-frame sequences were removed, leaving 2,204,828 distinct TCRbeta sequences. The method was immunoSEQ multiplex PCR; TCRdb's version includes in-frame clones alone and lacks a portion of them. Clone size and V and J calls were adopted from that table, with D and trimming inferred from the DNA. The top ten clones hold around 2.7% of a sample with about 56,000 clones, about 80% of them seen once. The sort gate was single viable CD3+CD4+CD8-CD45RO+ cells for memory CD4+ T cells. This clonotype was obtained from an adult in good health and CMV-seropositive. The chain is built from TRBV7-9 and TRBJ2-3, with 7 nucleotides matching TRBD2. Source material: memory CD4+ T cells from blood. The CDR3 here is CASSLRTSHTDTQYF. The CDR3 DNA reads TGTGCCAGCAGCTTAAGGACTAGTCACACAGATACGCAGTATTTT.